This T cell receptor beta chain was identified during a study of preoperative IRX-2 immunotherapy in early breast cancer. This table comes from immunoSEQ multiplex PCR, and its TCRdb copy is limited to in-frame clones, with some not included. The sample yields about 98,000 clones, 70% to 90% seen once. The CDR3 is made up of 16 amino acids. Germline V gives CDR1 ENHRY, CDR2 SYGVKD. Deletions cut 2 bases from V and 1 base from J, with 11 bases between. Treatment: preoperative locoregional IRX-2 cytokine immunotherapy. Samples came from a phase Ib trial of preoperative locoregional IRX-2 cytokine immunotherapy.

J is TRBJ2-2 and V is TRBV10-3; D remains ambiguous. Sequences were derived from tumor tissue, sampled after IRX-2 immunotherapy. This TCR was sampled from a human donor with breast cancer. The CDR3 region has the DNA TGTGCCATCAGTGAGGGGTCCAATAGGAACACCGGGGAGCTGTTTTTT. It is translated as CAISEGSNRNTGELFF.